This T cell receptor (beta chain) was sequenced in a study of CD8 T cells in ankylosing spondylitis. Study findings and constraints: Before this, some motif variants had been reported in reactive arthritis synovial fluid and blood. Typical of ankylosing spondylitis blood, it appeared, was a TCR beta motif of eight highly homologous variants.

This CDR3 is built from 13 residues. The germline gives CDR1 SGHVS, CDR2 FQNEAQ. V was trimmed by 6 bases and J by 6 bases, leaving 13 bases between them. TCRdb itself ran the 5' RACE reads through MiXCR, one entry per CDR3 protein. The repertoire holds about 450,000 distinct CDR3 sequences, with roughly 25% as singletons. In its sample, this clonotype was seen a few times. What it binds is unknown. This chain joins TRBV7-8 and TRBJ2-3; perhaps D is TRBD1 or TRBD2 (5 bases each). The source of this sequence is a male donor with ankylosing spondylitis. The sample consisted of blood, either unsorted or a sorted T cell fraction (not recorded which). Here the CDR3 DNA reads TGTGCCAGCAGGATCCGGGACCCGGATACGCAGTATTTT. It translates to CASRIRDPDTQYF. The whole variable domain, filled in from reference TRBV7-8 and TRBJ2-3, reads GAGVSQSPRYKVAKRGQDVALRCDPISGHVSLFWYQQALGQGPEFLTYFQNEAQLDKSGLPSDRFFAERPEGSVSTLKIQRTQQEDSAVYLCASRIRDPDTQYFGPGTRLTVL.